A selection of T cell receptor beta chains follows, all from one sample in a study of T cell responses to AZD1222 COVID-19 vaccine. Clones were read by immunoSEQ multiplex PCR, and TCRdb kept only the in-frame ones, dropping some. The table has 180,000 or so clones, 92% seen once; the top ten hold roughly 2%. The sequencing used peripheral blood, collected 28 days after the second AZD1222 dose. These receptors were taken from an adult who received the AZD1222 COVID-19 vaccine. CDR3s include the opening cysteine and the closing phenylalanine or tryptophan. Each record gives: clone size, D gene, V gene, J gene, CDR3 DNA, CDR3 protein. The D gene is left open where the match is weak. Only part of the rows carry a size: once, few, many, or a class if the clone is expanded.

many,NA,TRBV5-1,TRBJ1-1,TGCGCCAGCAGCTTGGCCGGGCGAGGGCGTGAAGCTTTCTTT,CASSLAGRGREAFF
once,NA,TRBV5-4,TRBJ2-5,TGTGCCAGCAGCTTGGGCGGGGAAGAGACCCAGTACTTC,CASSLGGEETQYF
NA,NA,TRBV28,TRBJ2-2,TGTGCCAGCAGGTCGGCGGACAGGAACACCGGGGAGCTGTTTTTT,CASRSADRNTGELFF
NA,NA,TRBV10-2,TRBJ2-7,TGCGCCAGCAGTGAATCCCACCGCGAGCAGTACTTC,CASSESHREQYF
once,TRBD1,TRBV7-3,TRBJ2-2,TGTGCCAGCAGCTTACCAGGGGGCTTAGGACTTTCCGGGGAGCTGTTTTTT,CASSLPGGLGLSGELFF
NA,NA,TRBV5-3,TRBJ1-6,TGTGCCAGAAGCTTGGGCAGGCCCTCCTATAATTCACCCCTCCACTTT,CARSLGRPSYNSPLHF
NA,TRBD1,TRBV7-9,TRBJ1-5,TGTGCCAGCAGCTCTATAAACCTCCTCAGGGGGCCTGGGAATCAGCCCCAGCATTTT,CASSSINLLRGPGNQPQHF
NA,TRBD2,TRBV18,TRBJ2-1,TGTGCCAGCTCACCACCTGGGTTAGCGGGTTACAATGAGCAGTTCTTC,CASSPPGLAGYNEQFF
NA,NA,TRBV7-9,TRBJ2-7,TGTGCCAGCAGCTTAGCTCTATACGGGGCCACCCTCGAGCAGTACTTC,CASSLALYGATLEQYF
NA,TRBD2,TRBV6-5,TRBJ2-1,TGTGCCAGCAGTTACTCCCTAGCGGGAGGCCCCCCTGAGCAGTTCTTC,CASSYSLAGGPPEQFF
NA,NA,TRBV3-1/TRBV3-2,TRBJ1-1,TGTGCCAGCAGCCCCCCTTCAGGCAGAAACACTGAAGCTTTCTTT,CASSPPSGRNTEAFF
NA,NA,TRBV7-9,TRBJ1-1,TGTGCCAGCAGGACAGGGAACACTGAAGCTTTCTTT,CASRTGNTEAFF
NA,TRBD2,TRBV5-4,TRBJ2-1,TGTGCCAGCAGCTCCGGCCTAGCGGGAGGGTCTGAGCAGTTCTTC,CASSSGLAGGSEQFF
once,TRBD1,TRBV28,TRBJ2-3,TGTGCCAGCAGGATACCGGGACAGGGGACAGATACGCAGTATTTT,CASRIPGQGTDTQYF
NA,TRBD1,TRBV7-3,TRBJ1-2,TGTGCCAGCAGCCCGGGACAGGGGTTCTATGGCTACACCTTC,CASSPGQGFYGYTF
NA,NA,TRBV7-2,TRBJ1-2,TGTGCCAGCAGCTTGAATCCCGGGGCAGGGCAAGTAGATGGCTACACCTTC,CASSLNPGAGQVDGYTF
NA,TRBD2,TRBV7-9,TRBJ2-5,TGTGCCAGCAGCTTAGGGCCCAGCGGGGACGGGGAGACCCAGTACTTC,CASSLGPSGDGETQYF
NA,NA,TRBV6-5,TRBJ1-2,TGTGCCAGCAGTTACGATAGGGGAGATGCTAACTATGGCTACACCTTC,CASSYDRGDANYGYTF
NA,TRBD1,TRBV7-8,TRBJ1-4,TGTGCCAGCAGCCGAGGACAGGGAGAAAAACTGTTTTTT,CASSRGQGEKLFF
NA,NA,TRBV18,TRBJ2-3,TGTGCCAGCTCACCCCGGGACATAAGCACAGATACGCAGTATTTT,CASSPRDISTDTQYF
NA,NA,TRBV19,TRBJ1-5,TGTGCCAGTAAAAGGCCCGGGGCAAGCAATCAGCCCCAGCATTTT,CASKRPGASNQPQHF
NA,NA,TRBV7-2,TRBJ2-5,TGTGCCAGCAGCTTGGCAGCGTACCAAGAGACCCAGTACTTC,CASSLAAYQETQYF
NA,TRBD1,TRBV10-3,TRBJ1-2,TGTGCCATCAGTGAGTCGAGGGGCACAGGGGCCTATGGCTACACCTTC,CAISESRGTGAYGYTF
NA,TRBD1,TRBV11-1,TRBJ2-7,TGTGCCAGCGCGAACAGGGGTTACGAGCAGTACTTC,CASANRGYEQYF
NA,TRBD1,TRBV7-9,TRBJ2-5,TGTGCCAGCAGCTTATCAGGGGGCGTTGAGACCCAGTACTTC,CASSLSGGVETQYF
NA,TRBD1,TRBV25-1,TRBJ2-4,TGTGCCAGCAGTGAATCGTACAGGGGAGTAAACATTCAGTACTTC,CASSESYRGVNIQYF
NA,NA,TRBV19,TRBJ1-4,TGTGCCAGTAGTATAGCCATTGGCAGGTTCAATGAAAAACTGTTTTTT,CASSIAIGRFNEKLFF
once,NA,TRBV7-3,TRBJ1-2,TGTGCCAGCAGCTTATTAGGGCGGGATGGCTACACCTTC,CASSLLGRDGYTF
NA,NA,TRBV11-1,TRBJ1-1,TGTGCCAGCAGCTTACGGGACAAGAACACTGAAGCTTTCTTT,CASSLRDKNTEAFF
NA,NA,TRBV10-3,TRBJ2-1,TGTGCCATACCGGGTTCCAGGACCAAGAGAGGTGAGCAGTTCTTC,CAIPGSRTKRGEQFF